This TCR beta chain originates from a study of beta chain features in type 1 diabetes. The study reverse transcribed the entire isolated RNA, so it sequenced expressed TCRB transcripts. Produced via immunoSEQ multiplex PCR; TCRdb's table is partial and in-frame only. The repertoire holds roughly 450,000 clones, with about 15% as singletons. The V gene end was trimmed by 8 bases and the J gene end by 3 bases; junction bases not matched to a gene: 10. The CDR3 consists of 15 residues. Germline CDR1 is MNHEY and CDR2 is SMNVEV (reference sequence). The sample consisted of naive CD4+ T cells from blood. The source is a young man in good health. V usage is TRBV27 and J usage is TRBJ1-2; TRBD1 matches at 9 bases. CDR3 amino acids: CASSRTGALDYGYTF. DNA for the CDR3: TGTGCCAGCTCCCGGACAGGGGCCCTCGACTATGGCTACACCTTC.